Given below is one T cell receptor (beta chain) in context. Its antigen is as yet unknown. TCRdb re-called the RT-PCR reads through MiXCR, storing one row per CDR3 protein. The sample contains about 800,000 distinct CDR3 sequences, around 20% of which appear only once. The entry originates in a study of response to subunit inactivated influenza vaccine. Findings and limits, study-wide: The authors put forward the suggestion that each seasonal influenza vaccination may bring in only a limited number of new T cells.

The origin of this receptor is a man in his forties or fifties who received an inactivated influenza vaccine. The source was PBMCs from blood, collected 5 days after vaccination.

The CDR3 spells CASSLPGTRGHEKQFF. CDR3 coding DNA: TGTGCCAGCAGTCTACCCGGGACTAGGGGACACGAGAAGCAGTTCTTC. The chain combines TRBV25-1 with TRBJ2-1, with TRBD2 matching over 8 bases. Per germline, CDR1 MGHDK and CDR2 SYGVNS. V dropped 5 bases and J dropped 11; count of bases not matched to a gene: 17. This CDR3 is 16 amino acids long.